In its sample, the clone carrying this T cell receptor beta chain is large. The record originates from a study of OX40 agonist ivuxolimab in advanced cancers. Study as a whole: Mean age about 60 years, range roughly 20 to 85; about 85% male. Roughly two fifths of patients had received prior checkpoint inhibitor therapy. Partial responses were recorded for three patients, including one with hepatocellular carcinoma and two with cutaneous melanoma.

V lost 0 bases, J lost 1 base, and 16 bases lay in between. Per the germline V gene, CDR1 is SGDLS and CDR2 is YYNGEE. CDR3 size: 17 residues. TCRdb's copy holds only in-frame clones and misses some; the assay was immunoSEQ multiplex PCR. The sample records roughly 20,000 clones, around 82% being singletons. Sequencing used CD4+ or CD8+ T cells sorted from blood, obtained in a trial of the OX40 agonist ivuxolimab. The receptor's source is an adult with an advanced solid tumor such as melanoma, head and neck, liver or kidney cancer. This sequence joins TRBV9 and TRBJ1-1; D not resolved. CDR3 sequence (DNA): TGTGCCAGCAGCGTAGAGGCGGATCTCATCCCGAACACTGAAGCTTTCTTT. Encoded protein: CASSVEADLIPNTEAFF. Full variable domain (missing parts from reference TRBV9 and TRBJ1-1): DSGVTQTPKHLITATGQRVTLRCSPRSGDLSVYWYQQSLDQGLQFLIQYYNGEERAKGNILERFSAQQFPDLHSELNLSSLELGDSALYFCASSVEADLIPNTEAFFGQGTRLTVV.